This T cell receptor (beta chain) was observed in a study of cytomegalovirus exposure and HLA in healthy donors. Study-wide results and caveats: Because they were indistinguishable, some V segments, including TRBV6-2 and TRBV6-3, were excluded. Earlier analysis looked at TCR beta V segments, and most were productive about 87% or about 30% of the time.

About this clone itself: Antigen: not known.

Primers for the PCR totalled 60 Vbeta and 13 Jbeta. Authors' analysis steps: The count from a later analysis was about 80 million unique TCR beta chains, 9.5 million to 13 million of them shared. TCRdb's table, derived via immunoSEQ multiplex PCR, lists solely in-frame clones and lacks some. The V and J calls and clone size come from that table; D and trimming were worked out from the DNA. The sample includes some 150,000 clones, roughly 71% of them seen just once. Germline V lookup: CDR1 SNHLY, CDR2 FYNNEI. CDR3 length: 14 residues. Trimming took 3 bases from V and 3 from J, leaving 9 bases between them.

The origin of this receptor is a woman aged 35 to 49 in good health and CMV-seronegative. The chain carries TRBV2 and TRBJ2-1, with a possible D match to TRBD2 (6 bases). What was sequenced was PBMCs. The CDR3 DNA reads TGTGCCAGCAGTGAGTCTAGCGTCTACAATGAGCAGTTCTTC. Translated, it gives CASSESSVYNEQFF.